This T cell receptor (beta chain) is from a study of response to subunit inactivated influenza vaccine. Study-wide points: Authors suggested seasonal influenza vaccinations each recruit few new T cells.

Each CDR3 protein gets one entry after TCRdb re-called the RT-PCR reads with MiXCR. The table lists fewer than 600,000 distinct CDR3 sequences, roughly 7.6% of them singletons, with about an eighth in the top ten. Concerning this clonotype: The antigen is unknown.

With V trimmed by 2 bases and J by 5 bases, 6 bases remained unmatched. Per the germline V gene, CDR1 is SGHTA and CDR2 is FQGTGA. This CDR3 contains 15 residues. Sequenced material: PBMCs from blood, taken roughly 24 months after vaccination. This sequence originates from a man between 50 and 69 years old who received an inactivated influenza vaccine. The V call is TRBV7-3, the J call TRBJ2-3, with TRBD2 matching 8 bases. CDR3 sequence: CASSLAGGRGDTQYF. The CDR3 bases are TGTGCCAGCAGCTTAGCGGGAGGCCGCGGAGATACGCAGTATTTT.